This entry features one T cell receptor (beta chain) sequence. Antigen: not known. The sample is drawn from a study of PD-1 blockade in classical Hodgkin lymphoma. Study at large: Once every 2 weeks, patients received intravenous nivolumab at 3 mg/kg.

Notes on the study in general: Healthy donors reportedly exceeded newly diagnosed patients in baseline TCR diversity. After ASCT, patients who started nivolumab under 1 year later were excluded.

This table comes from immunoSEQ multiplex PCR, and its TCRdb copy is limited to in-frame clones, with some not included. This sample has 40,000 to 65,000 clones, with about 85% found just once. There was relapse after autologous stem cell transplantation in every patient, and there was variation in brentuximab vedotin exposure. The input for sequencing was peripheral blood mononuclear cells (PBMCs), taken at baseline. This TCR was sampled from a human donor with classical Hodgkin lymphoma.

The chain's CDR3 is CATTLTGGTDTQYF. The DNA for the CDR3 is TGTGCCACAACCCTTACAGGGGGCACAGATACGCAGTATTTT. The chain is built from TRBV19 and TRBJ2-3; TRBD1 matches at 7 bases. The CDR3 loop spans 14 amino acids. Germline CDR1 and CDR2: LNHDA and SQIVND (reference sequence). V shed 10 bases and J 1 base; nucleotides not matched to a gene: 8.